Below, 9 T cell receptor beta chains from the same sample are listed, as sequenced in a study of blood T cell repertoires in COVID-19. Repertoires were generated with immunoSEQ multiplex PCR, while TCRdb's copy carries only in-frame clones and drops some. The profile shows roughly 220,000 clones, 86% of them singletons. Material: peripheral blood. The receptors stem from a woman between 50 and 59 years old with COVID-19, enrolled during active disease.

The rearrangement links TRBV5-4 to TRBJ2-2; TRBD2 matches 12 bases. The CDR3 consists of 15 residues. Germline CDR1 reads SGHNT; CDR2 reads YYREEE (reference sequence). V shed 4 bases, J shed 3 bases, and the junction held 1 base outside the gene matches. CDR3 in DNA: TGTGCCAGCAGCACTAGCGGGGGGTACACCGGGGAGCTGTTTTTT. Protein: CASSTSGGYTGELFF.

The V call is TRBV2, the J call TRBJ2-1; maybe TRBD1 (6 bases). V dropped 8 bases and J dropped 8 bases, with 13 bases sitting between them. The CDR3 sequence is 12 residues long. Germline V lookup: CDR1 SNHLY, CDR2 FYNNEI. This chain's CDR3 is CASGQGPDEQFF. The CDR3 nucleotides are TGTGCCAGCGGGCAGGGGCCAGATGAGCAGTTCTTC.

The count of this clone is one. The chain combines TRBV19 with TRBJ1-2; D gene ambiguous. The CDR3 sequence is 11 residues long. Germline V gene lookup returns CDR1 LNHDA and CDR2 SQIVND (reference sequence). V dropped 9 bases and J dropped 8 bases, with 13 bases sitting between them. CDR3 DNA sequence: TGTGCCAGCTCCCCGGGGTTCGGCTACACCTTC. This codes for CASSPGFGYTF.

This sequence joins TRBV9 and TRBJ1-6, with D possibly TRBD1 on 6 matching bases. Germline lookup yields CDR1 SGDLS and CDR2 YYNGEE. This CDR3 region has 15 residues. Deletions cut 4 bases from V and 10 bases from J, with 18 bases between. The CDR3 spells CASSPPPDRYSPLHF. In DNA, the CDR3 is TGTGCCAGCAGCCCCCCCCCGGACAGATACTCACCCCTCCACTTT.

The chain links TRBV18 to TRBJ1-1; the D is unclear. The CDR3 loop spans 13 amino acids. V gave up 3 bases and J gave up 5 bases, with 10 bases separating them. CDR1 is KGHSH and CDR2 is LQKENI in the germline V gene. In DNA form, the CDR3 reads TGTGCCAGCTCACCTTCGACTGGTACTGAAGCTTTCTTT. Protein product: CASSPSTGTEAFF.

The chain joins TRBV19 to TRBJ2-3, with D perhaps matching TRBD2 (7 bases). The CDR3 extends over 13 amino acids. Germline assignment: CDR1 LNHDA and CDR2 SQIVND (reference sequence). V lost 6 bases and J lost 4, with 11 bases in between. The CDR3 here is CASRKGGADTQYF. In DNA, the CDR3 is TGTGCCAGTAGGAAAGGGGGGGCAGATACGCAGTATTTT.

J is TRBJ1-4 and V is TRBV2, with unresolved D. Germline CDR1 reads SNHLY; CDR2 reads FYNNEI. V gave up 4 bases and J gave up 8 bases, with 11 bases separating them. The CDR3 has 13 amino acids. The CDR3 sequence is CASSGGSREKLFF. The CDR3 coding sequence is TGTGCCAGCAGTGGAGGGTCGAGGGAAAAACTGTTTTTT.

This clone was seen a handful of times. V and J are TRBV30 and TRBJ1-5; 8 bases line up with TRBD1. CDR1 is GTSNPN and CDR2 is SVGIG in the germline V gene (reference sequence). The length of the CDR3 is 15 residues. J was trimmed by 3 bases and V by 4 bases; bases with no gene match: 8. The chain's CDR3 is CAWTGQGGVNQPQHF. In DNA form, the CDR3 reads TGTGCCTGGACCGGACAGGGAGGGGTCAATCAGCCCCAGCATTTT.

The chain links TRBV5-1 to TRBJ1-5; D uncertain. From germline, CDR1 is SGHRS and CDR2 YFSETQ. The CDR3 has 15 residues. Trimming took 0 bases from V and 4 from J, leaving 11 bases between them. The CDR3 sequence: CASSLDAAANQPQHF. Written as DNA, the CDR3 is TGCGCCAGCAGCTTGGACGCGGCAGCTAATCAGCCCCAGCATTTT.